The 10 T cell receptor beta chains below come from one sample, sequenced in a study of shared clonotypes between healthy human individuals. Repertoires were generated with immunoSEQ multiplex PCR, while TCRdb's copy carries only in-frame clones and drops some. In the table there are 1 million to 1.2 million clones, 70% to 85% of which are singletons. The sample taken for sequencing was memory CD4+ T cells from PBMCs. Subset specified: CD45RA-negative fraction. The source is a man aged 18 to 30 in good health. Some clones in this sample may be carry-over from other donors' samples.

This clone was detected only once. The rearrangement joins TRBV7-7 to TRBJ2-2, with 7 bases lining up with TRBD2. This CDR3 spans 16 amino acids. Germline values: CDR1 SSHAT, CDR2 FNYEAQ (reference sequence). V gave up 5 bases and J gave up 4 bases; unmatched junction bases: 10. The DNA for the CDR3 is TGTGCCAGCAGCACAAGGGGCGGGAGTGGCACCGGGGAGCTGTTTTTT. As protein: CASSTRGGSGTGELFF.

Worth noting for this clone: The sample contains more than one DNA sequence encoding this CDR3. This chain connects TRBV18 to TRBJ1-1; tentatively, D is TRBD1 (5 bases). CDR3 length equals 14 residues. V was shortened by 1 base and J by 5 bases, with 11 bases between the two germline ends. Germline CDR1 and CDR2: KGHSH and LQKENI. CDR3 nucleotide sequence: TGTGCCAGCTCACCACTAGCCAGGGATACTGAAGCTTTCTTT. Its protein product is CASSPLARDTEAFF.

This chain connects TRBV5-1 to TRBJ2-5, with 11 bases lining up with TRBD2. Germline V gives CDR1 SGHRS, CDR2 YFSETQ. CDR3 length: 15 amino acids. After removal of 2 bases from V and 5 bases from J, the junction contained 5 bases not matched to a gene. CDR3 loop: CASSFGLAGRETQYF. CDR3 in DNA: TGCGCCAGCAGCTTCGGACTAGCGGGTAGGGAGACCCAGTACTTC.

This chain joins TRBV11-1 and TRBJ2-3, with D perhaps given as TRBD1 or TRBD2 (5 bases each). Trimming shortened V by 1 base and J by 0 bases, and 8 bases separated the two germline ends. This CDR3 contains 15 residues. Per the germline V gene, CDR1 is SGHAT and CDR2 is FQDESV (reference sequence). The DNA for the CDR3 is TGTGCCAGCAGCTTAGGGGGACGGAGCACAGATACGCAGTATTTT. It yields the protein CASSLGGRSTDTQYF.

V is TRBV25-1 and J is TRBJ2-7, with 9 bases that match TRBD1. This CDR3 is 13 amino acids long. The V and J ends lost 8 bases and 4 bases, in that order; junction bases with no gene match: 6. Looked up from germline, CDR1 is MGHDK and CDR2 is SYGVNS. The CDR3: CASSQGAVYEQYF. DNA of the CDR3: TGTGCCAGCTCACAGGGGGCCGTGTACGAGCAGTACTTC.

This clone was seen ten or more times. The chain recombines TRBV9 with TRBJ2-7, with 7 bases aligning to TRBD1. The CDR3 runs to 15 residues. The J segment lost 4 bases and the V segment lost 4 bases, leaving 11 bases of the junction unmatched. Germline lookup yields CDR1 SGDLS and CDR2 YYNGEE. The CDR3 bases are TGTGCCAGCAGCCTCTCCGAGACAGGGCTATACGAGCAGTACTTC. Residues: CASSLSETGLYEQYF.

Concerning this clone itself: Other DNA variants within this sample encode the same CDR3. The chain uses TRBV4-2 and TRBJ1-2, with 8 bases lining up with TRBD1. Germline V lookup: CDR1 LGHNA, CDR2 YNFKEQ. The junction had 0 bases not matched to a gene; V was cut back by 1 base and J by 2 bases. The CDR3 extends over 14 amino acids. In DNA form, the CDR3 reads TGTGCCAGCAGCCAAGCAGGGGGCAACTATGGCTACACCTTC. This gives the protein CASSQAGGNYGYTF.

This clone showed up just once. The V gene is TRBV14, the J gene TRBJ2-5; D is possibly TRBD1 (6 bases). The V and J ends lost 4 bases and 4 bases respectively, with 19 bases between them. This CDR3 has 16 residues. The germline CDR1 and CDR2 sequences are SGHDN and FVKESK. CDR3 in amino acids: CASSPLGFRGGETQYF. The CDR3 DNA is TGTGCCAGCAGCCCCCTGGGATTCCGAGGGGGAGAGACCCAGTACTTC.

Written as DNA, the CDR3 is TGTGCCAGTTTTCCGACAGCAGCTAACTATGGCTACACCTTC. As protein: CASFPTAANYGYTF. This rearrangement joins TRBV28 to TRBJ1-2, with D maybe TRBD1 (5 bases). Trimming took 9 bases from V and 0 from J, leaving 14 bases between them. Germline V lookup: CDR1 MDHEN, CDR2 SYDVKM. This CDR3 has 14 amino acids.

The chain couples TRBV19 to TRBJ2-5, with 13 nucleotides matching TRBD2. J was trimmed by 5 bases and V by 5 bases; bases with no gene match: 11. Germline CDR1 reads LNHDA; CDR2 reads SQIVND (reference sequence). This CDR3 spans 17 amino acids. CDR3 region: CASSLRTSGSPVETQYF. CDR3 coding DNA: TGTGCCAGTAGTCTACGGACTAGCGGGAGCCCCGTGGAGACCCAGTACTTC.